This T cell receptor (beta chain) was retrieved from a study of control samples from healthy donors and cancer patients. TCRdb's copy holds only in-frame clones and misses some; the assay was immunoSEQ multiplex PCR. Of about 120,000 clones listed, 80% to 90% are singletons. With respect to this clone: Other DNA sequences in this sample translate to the same CDR3.

The CDR3 has 13 amino acids. CDR1 is MNHEY, CDR2 SVGAGI, per germline. V gave up 0 bases and J gave up 0 bases, with 3 bases separating them. The receptor was derived from a woman between 50 and 59 years old with colorectal cancer. Sequencing was performed on PBMCs. The chain employs TRBV6-5 and TRBJ2-7; unclear D gene. CDR3 residues: CASSYSDSYEQYF. The CDR3 nucleotides are TGTGCCAGCAGTTACTCTGACTCCTACGAGCAGTACTTC.